The 9 T cell receptor beta chains reported below all come from one sample, sequenced in a study of cytomegalovirus exposure and HLA in healthy donors. The PCR contained 60 Vbeta and 13 Jbeta primers. Generated by immunoSEQ multiplex PCR, the TCRdb table keeps only in-frame clones and is missing some. The table records about 120,000 clones, about 80% of them present only once. Input material: PBMCs. Source of these receptors: a woman in her 50s in good health and CMV-seropositive.

The V and J genes are TRBV30 and TRBJ1-1; a possible D gene is TRBD1 (5 bases). Trimming took 5 bases from V and 2 from J, leaving 12 bases between them. The germline gives CDR1 GTSNPN, CDR2 SVGIG (reference sequence). CDR3 length: 13 residues. CDR3 amino acids: CAWDRGANTEAFF. The CDR3 DNA reads TGTGCCTGGGATCGCGGGGCAAACACTGAAGCTTTCTTT.

A few counts support this clone. This rearrangement joins TRBV5-6 to TRBJ1-1; 7 positions agree with TRBD1. The germline CDR1 and CDR2 sequences are SGHDT and YYEEEE. The CDR3 consists of 13 residues. V trimming: 0 bases; J trimming: 9 bases; junction bases outside the gene matches: 5. CDR3 in amino acids: CASSLAQGGKAFF. CDR3 coding DNA: TGTGCCAGCAGCTTGGCGCAGGGGGGTAAAGCTTTCTTT.

Here the CDR3 reads CASSLDQGGKSPLHF. The CDR3 DNA sequence: TGTGCCAGCAGCTTGGATCAGGGAGGGAAGTCACCCCTCCACTTT. The chain is built from TRBV5-4 and TRBJ1-6, with a tentative D call TRBD1 (5 bases). Germline V gene lookup returns CDR1 SGHNT and CDR2 YYREEE (reference sequence). The CDR3 covers 15 residues. Trimming removed 0 bases from V and 10 bases from J, with 14 bases in between.

The chain uses TRBV27 and TRBJ2-1; D gene unclear. Deletions cut 5 bases from V and 0 bases from J, with 8 bases between. The CDR3 extends over 14 amino acids. Per germline, CDR1 MNHEY and CDR2 SMNVEV (reference sequence). The CDR3 protein is CASSLAVSYNEQFF. The CDR3 nucleotides are TGTGCCAGCAGTCTGGCGGTCTCCTACAATGAGCAGTTCTTC.

V is TRBV18 and J is TRBJ1-2; TRBD1 aligns across 10 bases. Germline CDR1 is KGHSH and CDR2 is LQKENI. Trimming at V came to 6 bases and at J to 4 bases, leaving 11 bases not matched to a gene. This CDR3 is 16 amino acids long. The CDR3 DNA is TGTGCCAGCTCGCCGTTTAAGGGACAGGGGACCTATGGCTACACCTTC. Encoded protein: CASSPFKGQGTYGYTF. Full variable domain (remainder filled in from reference TRBV18 and TRBJ1-2): NAGVMQNPRHLVRRRGQEARLRCSPMKGHSHVYWYRQLPEEGLKFMVYLQKENIIDESGMPKERFSAEFPKEGPSILRIQQVVRGDSAAYFCASSPFKGQGTYGYTFGSGTRLTVV.

The CDR3 sequence is CASSLTLESGREYF. The CDR3 bases are TGTGCCAGCAGCTTGACCCTTGAGAGCGGGAGAGAATACTTC. The V call is TRBV5-5, the J call TRBJ2-7, with TRBD2 matching 8 bases. CDR3 length: 14 amino acids. Losses at the gene ends were 1 base for V and 13 bases for J; bases not matched to a gene: 13. Germline V gene sequence: CDR1 SGHKS, CDR2 YYEKEE (reference sequence).

The rearrangement links TRBV7-3 to TRBJ2-1, with 8 positions matching TRBD2. The CDR3 covers 15 residues. Germline V gives CDR1 SGHTA, CDR2 FQGTGA. The ends lost 2 bases at V and 10 bases at J; junction bases unmatched: 10. CDR3 coding DNA: TGTGCCAGCAGCTTAGATGCGGGGGGCCAAAGAGAGCAGTTCTTC. It specifies CASSLDAGGQREQFF.

The chain employs TRBV29-1 and TRBJ1-1; no clear D. The CDR3 totals 13 residues. Trimming left V 2 bases short and J 4 bases short, with 11 bases between. Germline CDR1 SQVTM, CDR2 ANQGSEA. CDR3 amino acids: CSVEYRHSTEAFF. CDR3 nucleotide sequence: TGCAGCGTTGAATACAGACATTCCACTGAAGCTTTCTTT.

This clone has a handful of counts. This rearrangement joins TRBV5-1 to TRBJ1-1, with D possibly being TRBD1 (5 bases). The germline V and J ends were trimmed by 1 base and 4 bases, with 14 bases remaining between them. Germline V gives CDR1 SGHRS, CDR2 YFSETQ. This CDR3 is built from 15 residues. The CDR3 loop reads CASSLNPWQGTEAFF. The CDR3 DNA reads TGCGCCAGCAGCTTGAATCCATGGCAGGGCACTGAAGCTTTCTTT.